This T cell receptor (beta chain) was identified in a study of cytomegalovirus exposure and HLA in healthy donors. Overall study findings and caveats: It is likely that the observed cluster of highly shared sequence variants was a sequencing artifact. Rarity marked most TCR sequences, yet some public TCRs occurred in many donors.

To note about this clone: Its antigen remains unidentified.

The CDR3 totals 15 residues. The germline V gene has CDR1 MNHEY and CDR2 SMNVEV (reference sequence). The V and J ends lost 4 bases and 3 bases, in that order; junction bases with no gene match: 7. Although they were nominally healthy when sampled, donors likely had unrecorded immune exposures. The primer mix had 60 Vbeta and 13 Jbeta primers. Assay used: immunoSEQ multiplex PCR; TCRdb lists only in-frame clones, some missing. Altogether 150,000 to 200,000 clones are present, about 64% being singletons, with the ten largest covering over 1.2%. Source material: PBMCs. The genes are TRBV27 and TRBJ2-5; 8 bases fit TRBD1. This TCR derives from a man between 50 and 59 years old in good health and CMV-seronegative. CDR3 residues: CASSSRQTGEETQYF. The CDR3 coding sequence is TGTGCCAGCAGTTCGAGACAGACAGGGGAAGAGACCCAGTACTTC.